The source of this T cell receptor (beta chain) is a study of blood T cell repertoires in COVID-19. The junction had 13 bases not matched to a gene; V was cut back by 3 bases and J by 0 bases. The CDR3 has 19 residues. The V gene's germline CDR1 is ENHRY and CDR2 SYGVKD. Original processing methods: Counts of nucleated cells, estimated from reference gene primer amplification, were obtained. Sequencing was performed with immunoSEQ multiplex PCR; in TCRdb, only in-frame clones are kept and a portion is missing. V, J and clone size are taken as reported in that table, and D and trimming were inferred from the DNA itself. Altogether 75,000 to 90,000 clones are present, about 90% being singletons, with the ten largest covering around 0.96%.

The sequenced material came from peripheral blood. The chain has TRBV10-3 and TRBJ2-1, with 8 nucleotides matching TRBD2. The receptor's source is a woman in her 50s in a cohort sampled during active COVID-19. CDR3 coding DNA: TGTGCCATCAGTGACCCACCTAGCGGGCGGATAAGCTCCTACAATGAGCAGTTCTTC. Protein sequence: CAISDPPSGRISSYNEQFF.